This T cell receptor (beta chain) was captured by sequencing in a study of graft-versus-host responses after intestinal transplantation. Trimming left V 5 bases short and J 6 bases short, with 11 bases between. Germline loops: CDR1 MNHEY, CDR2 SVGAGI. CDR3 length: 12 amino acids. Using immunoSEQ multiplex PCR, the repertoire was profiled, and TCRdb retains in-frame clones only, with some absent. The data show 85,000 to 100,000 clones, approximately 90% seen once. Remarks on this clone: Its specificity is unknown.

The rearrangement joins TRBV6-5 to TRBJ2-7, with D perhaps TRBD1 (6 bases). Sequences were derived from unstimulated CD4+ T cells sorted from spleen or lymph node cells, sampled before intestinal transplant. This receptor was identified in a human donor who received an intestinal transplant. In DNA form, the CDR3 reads TGTGCCAGCAGTCTGAACAGGGCCGAGCAGTACTTC. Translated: CASSLNRAEQYF.